These T cell receptor beta chains were read from a single sample in a study of blood T cells in healthy people across ages. From the 5' RACE reads, TCRdb called clonotypes with MiXCR, one entry per CDR3 protein. The data hold some 1.4 million distinct CDR3 sequences, with around two fifths observed a single time. Material for sequencing was blood. These TCRs come from a woman between 18 and 30 years old in good health. Each CDR3 is given with its conserved first and last residue. D genes are given only for firm matches. Rows may omit the clone size; those that give it use once, few, many or a size class.

J gene,V gene,CDR3 length,clone size,D gene,CDR3 protein,CDR3 DNA
TRBJ2-5,TRBV12-3/TRBV12-4,14,-,-,CASSTVPNVETQYF,TGTGCCAGCAGTACGGTCCCAAATGTAGAGACCCAGTACTTC
TRBJ2-3,TRBV18,16,-,-,CASSPPVGSGPDTQYF,TGTGCCAGCTCACCTCCGGTCGGGAGTGGCCCGGATACGCAGTATTTT
TRBJ2-7,TRBV21-1,16,-,-,CASSKEGTGGSYEQYF,TGTGCCAGCAGCAAAGAAGGGACAGGGGGCTCCTACGAGCAGTACTTC
TRBJ2-3,TRBV20-1,12,few,-,CSAHPSTDTQYF,TGCAGTGCGCACCCCAGCACAGATACGCAGTATTTT
TRBJ2-4,TRBV7-2,15,many,TRBD2,CASSVHSGDGNIQYF,TGTGCCAGCAGCGTCCATAGCGGGGACGGAAACATTCAGTACTTC
TRBJ2-7,TRBV7-6,16,-,-,CASSLRSGRDFYEQYF,TGTGCCAGCAGCTTGAGGAGCGGGCGAGACTTCTACGAGCAGTACTTC
TRBJ2-3,TRBV6-5,16,few,-,CASRSLPGQRTDTQYF,TGTGCCAGCAGATCCCTTCCGGGACAACGCACAGATACGCAGTATTTT
TRBJ2-7,TRBV5-1,15,once,TRBD2,CASSSREASPYEQYF,TGCGCCAGCAGCTCGCGGGAGGCGAGTCCCTACGAGCAGTACTTC
TRBJ2-5,TRBV30,13,-,-,CAWEAGLQETQYF,TGTGCCTGGGAAGCGGGTTTACAAGAGACCCAGTACTTC
TRBJ2-1,TRBV28,13,few,-,CASTFGGYHEQFF,TGTGCCAGCACCTTCGGGGGTTACCATGAGCAGTTCTTC
TRBJ1-2,TRBV7-2,13,-,-,CASSWLNNYGHTF,TGTGCCAGCAGTTGGCTGAATAACTATGGCCACACCTTC
TRBJ2-5,TRBV6-5,13,-,-,CASSYGRGGEQYF,TGTGCCAGCAGTTACGGTAGGGGGGGTGAGCAGTACTTC